The 3 T cell receptor beta chains listed next were all sequenced from one sample in a study of regulatory T cells in long-lasting Graves disease. Described time point: persistent/refractory GD, antithyroid drugs over 5 years with positive TRAb. Scientists built the TCR library using RNA that was extracted from PBMCs. In building TCR beta libraries, iRepertoire HTBI primers were used together with Arm-PCR of CDR3 regions. One entry per CDR3 protein, called by TCRdb with MiXCR from the multiplex PCR reads. The data contain 650,000 to 700,000 distinct CDR3 sequences, around 30% of them singletons. The sequencing used peripheral blood mononuclear cells (PBMCs), collected when the disease was refractory, from a patient treated with antithyroid drugs. The source of these receptors is a female donor with Graves disease.

On this clonotype: A single base separates this from a much larger clone, so it may be a read error. The chain has TRBV3-1 and TRBJ2-4, with unresolved D. Germline V gene lookup returns CDR1 LGHDT and CDR2 YNNKEL (reference sequence). The CDR3 runs 13 residues. Trimming pared 3 bases from V and 0 bases from J, leaving 3 bases between. CDR3 in amino acids: CASSHSAKNIQYF. DNA of the CDR3: TGTGCCAGCAGCCACTCAGCCAAAAACATTCAGTACTTC.

This clonotype was detected a few times. This chain uses TRBV7-2 with TRBJ1-2; a weak D match, TRBD1 (5 bases). Trimming shortened V by 5 bases and J by 4 bases, and 14 bases separated the two germline ends. In germline, CDR1 is SGHTA, CDR2 FQGNSA. CDR3 length equals 14 residues. The DNA for the CDR3 is TGTGCCAGCAGCGTTAAGACAGTAACCTATGGCTACACCTTC. Its translation: CASSVKTVTYGYTF.

This clonotype was found a few times. As DNA, the CDR3 is TGTGCCAGCAGCTTAGGGGAGTTCGGTACTGAAGCTTTCTTT. It codes for CASSLGEFGTEAFF. The V and J genes are TRBV7-9 and TRBJ1-1; no clear D gene. This CDR3 has 14 residues. CDR1 and CDR2 (germline): SEHNR, FQNEAQ (reference sequence). V was pared by 1 base and J by 5 bases, with 11 bases between. The whole variable domain, filled in from reference TRBV7-9 and TRBJ1-1, reads DTGVSQNPRHKITKRGQNVTFRCDPISEHNRLYWYRQTLGQGPEFLTYFQNEAQLEKSRLLSDRFSAERPKGSFSTLEIQRTEQGDSAMYLCASSLGEFGTEAFFGQGTRLTVV.